The rows below give T cell receptor beta chains drawn from one sample of a study of beta chain features in type 1 diabetes. The protocol was immunoSEQ multiplex PCR, while the TCRdb copy is restricted to in-frame clones and leaves out a portion. The top ten clones hold over 0.015% of a sample with some 280,000 clones, roughly an eighth of them seen once. Sequenced sample: naive CD4+ T cells from blood. The source is a man aged 25-40 years with type 1 diabetes. Both conserved end residues are trimmed from each CDR3.

CDR3 protein,V gene,J gene,CDR3 length
ASSPGQGAELF,TRBV6-6,TRBJ1-4,11
ASSHGTGSDWETQY,TRBV7-7,TRBJ2-5,14
SVPGTEAF,TRBV29-1,TRBJ1-1,8
ASSASADTDTQY,TRBV6-1,TRBJ2-3,12
ASSFGGASNEQF,TRBV28,TRBJ2-1,12
ASSLGTLNTGELF,TRBV5-1,TRBJ2-2,13
ASSQDLGEEVQY,TRBV4-1,TRBJ2-7,12
ASSVDWVNYGYT,TRBV9,TRBJ1-2,12
ASSQEYTDYSGNTIY,TRBV4-3,TRBJ1-3,15
ASSYPDSSGNTIY,TRBV6-6,TRBJ1-3,13
ASSTTGTSGTDTQY,TRBV2,TRBJ2-3,14
SVEEGLTYEQY,TRBV29-1,TRBJ2-7,11
ATSRDRAETQY,TRBV15,TRBJ2-5,11
ASSPPLARRDEQY,TRBV18,TRBJ2-7,13
ASSQDKDAVYGYT,TRBV4-3,TRBJ1-2,13
ASSVGLAGWGNTQY,TRBV7-9,TRBJ2-3,14
ASSPMTGEGEAF,TRBV18,TRBJ1-1,12
ATSRDVGREQY,TRBV15,TRBJ2-7,11
ASSGSGRAFNEQF,TRBV9,TRBJ2-1,13
ASSVGFSGSTDTQY,TRBV9,TRBJ2-3,14
ASEDSGRNNADTQY,TRBV28,TRBJ2-3,14
ASSQVLALTYNEQF,TRBV4-3,TRBJ2-1,14
ASSSPPLADYNEQF,TRBV5-4,TRBJ2-1,14
ASSTSGTGSPGELF,TRBV7-3,TRBJ2-2,14
ASRGTGTYEQY,TRBV10-2,TRBJ2-7,11
ASSQTGLAGADTQY,TRBV4-1,TRBJ2-3,14
ASRATKDTQY,TRBV19,TRBJ2-3,10
ASSSLAGHNEQF,TRBV7-3,TRBJ2-1,12
ASSFGAGEGTDTQY,TRBV5-1,TRBJ2-3,14
AWRASSNQPQH,TRBV30,TRBJ1-5,11
ASSLRVTSGSANEQF,TRBV7-2,TRBJ2-1,15
ASSQVNLGTDTQY,TRBV4-3,TRBJ2-3,13
ASSTKDRTEAF,TRBV7-9,TRBJ1-1,11
ASSLGVNYGYT,TRBV7-2,TRBJ1-2,11
ASSLSTDTQY,TRBV7-2,TRBJ2-3,10
ASSQVSGRAQETQY,TRBV4-1,TRBJ2-5,14
ASSWIGLPQETQY,TRBV5-1,TRBJ2-5,13
ASSEDVTYSGNTIY,TRBV2,TRBJ1-3,14
ASRTSGSANEQF,TRBV5-1,TRBJ2-1,12
ASSVAGRAAPQGHSGNTIY,TRBV9,TRBJ1-3,19
ASSATRGKNGYT,TRBV9,TRBJ1-2,12
ASSGEGVWEQY,TRBV28,TRBJ2-7,11
ASSRANTEAF,TRBV6-6,TRBJ1-1,10
ASSGESRRGEQY,TRBV6-1,TRBJ2-7,12
AWSPRTVPRSYT,TRBV30,TRBJ1-2,12
SVRGVDFEQY,TRBV29-1,TRBJ2-7,10
ASSTGQVQGYNEQF,TRBV19,TRBJ2-1,14
ASSGRQGRWGYT,TRBV13,TRBJ1-2,12
ASSQGGSYGYT,TRBV4-3,TRBJ1-2,11
AWRGGAGEAFTDTQY,TRBV30,TRBJ2-3,15
ASSLLAGGLVSDTQY,TRBV9,TRBJ2-3,15
ASRTNRGSSYEQY,TRBV2,TRBJ2-7,13
ASSYQETQY,TRBV18,TRBJ2-5,9
ASSTGTSGFQETQY,TRBV5-1,TRBJ2-5,14
ASSVRQGNEKLF,TRBV25-1,TRBJ1-4,12